This passage covers 26 T cell receptor beta chains from one sample sequenced in a study of T cell repertoires in cytomegalovirus infection. TCRdb processed the reads anew with MiXCR; each CDR3 protein has one entry. Of approximately 250,000 distinct CDR3 sequences listed, around 12% are singletons. Material for sequencing was PBMCs. The receptors come from a human donor in good health (CMV status not recorded). Some clones in this sample may be carry-over from other donors' samples.

This clonotype came up a few times. The chain is built from TRBV14 and TRBJ2-7, with D possibly TRBD1 on 6 matching bases. Germline loops: CDR1 SGHDN, CDR2 FVKESK. V lost 4 bases and J 5 bases, leaving 15 bases between the germline ends. The CDR3 spans 14 residues. Written as DNA, the CDR3 is TGTGCCAGCAGCCTAAACAGGGATGGGAACGAGCAGTACTTC. This gives the protein CASSLNRDGNEQYF.

This clonotype was recorded at least ten times. The chain joins TRBV7-2 to TRBJ1-4; possibly TRBD1 for D (6 bases). CDR3 length: 13 amino acids. Trimming shortened V by 5 bases and J by 10 bases, and 14 bases separated the two germline ends. The germline V gene encodes CDR1 SGHTA and CDR2 FQGNSA. CDR3 in amino acids: CASSHGEGGKLFF. The CDR3 DNA reads TGTGCCAGCAGCCATGGGGAGGGGGGAAAACTGTTTTTT.

At least ten counts were recorded for this clonotype. The chain joins TRBV7-8 to TRBJ2-5, with a possible D match to TRBD1 (6 bases). The ends were cut back, 5 bases at V and 2 bases at J, with 12 bases in the middle. The CDR3 runs 14 residues. Germline-derived CDR1 and CDR2 are SGHVS and FQNEAQ. The CDR3 sequence: CASSPYQGQETQYF. The CDR3, as DNA: TGTGCCAGCAGCCCGTACCAGGGGCAAGAGACCCAGTACTTC.

The gene calls are TRBV7-2 and TRBJ1-4; 7 nucleotides match TRBD1. V lost 1 base and J lost 5; bases outside the gene matches: 4. The CDR3 extends over 15 amino acids. Germline CDR1 is SGHTA and CDR2 is FQGNSA. The CDR3: CASSLDTGANEKLFF. CDR3 DNA sequence: TGTGCCAGCAGCTTAGATACAGGGGCGAATGAAAAACTGTTTTTT.

The gene calls are TRBV28 and TRBJ1-5, with 10 nucleotides matching TRBD1. V gave up 5 bases and J gave up 6 bases; unmatched junction bases: 10. Looked up from germline, CDR1 is MDHEN and CDR2 is SYDVKM. CDR3 length equals 16 residues. CDR3 coding DNA: TGTGCCAGCAGTCCTCGACAGGGGGCGTCGGGTCAGCCCCAGCATTTT. Translated: CASSPRQGASGQPQHF.

This rearrangement joins TRBV12-3 or TRBV12-4 to TRBJ2-2; 7 bases fit TRBD2. With 6 bases clipped from V and 4 bases from J, the junction kept 5 bases outside the gene matches. The CDR3 is 14 residues long. In DNA, the CDR3 is TGTGCCAGCAGCCGGGGGGAACCCACCGGGGAGCTGTTTTTT. Protein product: CASSRGEPTGELFF.

The CDR3 DNA sequence: TGTGCCAGCGGGCCCGGGACTAGCGTTGATACGCAGTATTTT. It yields the protein CASGPGTSVDTQYF. The chain uses TRBV7-9 and TRBJ2-3, with 10 positions matching TRBD2. Trimming at V came to 8 bases and at J to 6 bases, leaving 8 bases not matched to a gene. CDR3 length: 14 residues. Germline lookup yields CDR1 SEHNR and CDR2 FQNEAQ (reference sequence). Based on the CDR3 plus reference TRBV7-9 and TRBJ2-3, the full variable domain is DTGVSQNPRHKITKRGQNVTFRCDPISEHNRLYWYRQTLGQGPEFLTYFQNEAQLEKSRLLSDRFSAERPKGSFSTLEIQRTEQGDSAMYLCASGPGTSVDTQYFGPGTRLTVL.

V is TRBV10-3 and J is TRBJ1-6, with 7 bases that match TRBD1. This CDR3 has 15 residues. Germline V gives CDR1 ENHRY, CDR2 SYGVKD. V shed 6 bases and J 6 bases; nucleotides not matched to a gene: 8. The CDR3 here is CAIRADRTANSPLHF. CDR3 DNA: TGTGCCATCAGGGCGGACAGGACGGCTAATTCACCCCTCCACTTT.

In this sample, this clonotype turned up a few times. The CDR3 region is CASSSSPGQGVELFF. The DNA for the CDR3 is TGTGCCAGCAGCTCATCGCCGGGACAGGGTGTAGAGCTGTTTTTT. The chain recombines TRBV11-1 with TRBJ2-2; TRBD1 aligns across 9 bases. V gave up 4 bases and J gave up 11 bases; unmatched junction bases: 11. This CDR3 region has 15 residues. The germline gives CDR1 SGHAT, CDR2 FQDESV (reference sequence).

In its sample, this clonotype was seen many times. V and J are TRBV7-2 and TRBJ1-5; D uncertain. V was cut by 1 base and J by 6 bases, with 16 bases left in between. Germline CDR1 SGHTA, CDR2 FQGNSA. The CDR3 is 16 residues long. The CDR3 nucleotides are TGTGCCAGCAGCTTAGTCTCGGGAGGTCTTCCTCAGCCCCAGCATTTT. Translation gives CASSLVSGGLPQPQHF.

This clonotype was seen only a few times. This chain connects TRBV29-1 to TRBJ2-7, with TRBD2 identical over 9 bases. Germline loops: CDR1 SQVTM, CDR2 ANQGSEA. This CDR3 is built from 16 residues. The V and J ends lost 4 bases and 2 bases, in that order; junction bases with no gene match: 12. Written as DNA, the CDR3 is TGCAGCGTTGTGGGGGCCGGGCGGGAGGGCCCCTACGAGCAGTACTTC. Protein product: CSVVGAGREGPYEQYF.

This chain uses TRBV4-3 with TRBJ2-7, with 10 bases identical to TRBD2. The CDR3 has 15 residues. Germline V gives CDR1 LGHNA, CDR2 YSLEER. With 1 base clipped from V and 5 bases from J, the junction kept 5 bases outside the gene matches. CDR3 amino acids: CASSQGSLAGNEQYF. CDR3 in DNA: TGCGCCAGCAGCCAAGGTTCACTAGCGGGAAACGAGCAGTACTTC.

This clonotype was found many times. V and J are TRBV7-2 and TRBJ2-2; D uncertain. V was trimmed by 5 bases and J by 6 bases, leaving 13 bases between them. Germline CDR1 and CDR2: SGHTA and FQGNSA. The CDR3 totals 14 residues. The DNA for the CDR3 is TGTGCCAGCAGCAAGCGAGCCGGGCCCGGGGAGCTGTTTTTT. It specifies CASSKRAGPGELFF.

At least ten counts were recorded for this clonotype. The J gene is TRBJ1-2, the V gene TRBV7-2; D remains unclear. This CDR3 is 16 amino acids long. Trimming cost V 1 base and J 2 bases, with 14 bases left between them. Germline assignment: CDR1 SGHTA and CDR2 FQGNSA. The DNA of the CDR3 is TGTGCCAGCAGCTTAGAGGAGCGACGAAGAAACTATGGCTACACCTTC. Residues: CASSLEERRRNYGYTF. Filled out from reference TRBV7-2 and TRBJ1-2, the complete variable domain reads GAGVSQSPSNKVTEKGKDVELRCDPISGHTALYWYRQSLGQGLEFLIYFQGNSAPDKSGLPSDRFSAERTGGSVSTLTIQRTQQEDSAVYLCASSLEERRRNYGYTFGSGTRLTVV.

This clonotype was found a few times. V gene TRBV11-2 combines with J gene TRBJ2-1; D is tentatively TRBD1 or TRBD2 (5 bases each). CDR3 length: 16 residues. V was clipped by 2 bases and J by 10 bases, with 21 bases between them. Germline V gives CDR1 SGHAT, CDR2 FQNNGV. Written as DNA, the CDR3 is TGTGCCAGCAGCTTACAGATCGGGACGGGAATAGGGGAGCAGTTCTTC. It yields the protein CASSLQIGTGIGEQFF.

V usage is TRBV6-2 or TRBV6-3 and J usage is TRBJ2-7; either TRBD1 or TRBD2 may supply D (5 bases each). Germline loops: CDR1 MNHEY, CDR2 SVGEGT. Trimming left V 6 bases short and J 2 bases short, with 14 bases between. CDR3 size: 14 residues. CDR3 in DNA: TGTGCCAGCAGACTTCGGGACGGACCCTACGAGCAGTACTTC. Encoded protein: CASRLRDGPYEQYF.

The gene calls are TRBV14 and TRBJ2-7; D uncertain. Germline V CDR1 and CDR2: SGHDN, FVKESK. The CDR3 is 15 residues long. The germline V and J ends were trimmed by 2 bases and 0 bases, with 11 bases remaining between them. CDR3 region: CASSQFHTASYEQYF. The CDR3 DNA reads as TGTGCCAGCAGCCAATTCCACACCGCCTCCTACGAGCAGTACTTC.

This rearrangement joins TRBV6-2 or TRBV6-3 to TRBJ2-7; 8 bases are shared with TRBD2. The CDR3 runs to 17 residues. With 2 bases clipped from V and 0 bases from J, the junction kept 9 bases outside the gene matches. Germline assignment: CDR1 MNHEY and CDR2 SVGEGT. The chain's CDR3 is CASSYRLRTSSSYEQYF. CDR3 DNA: TGTGCCAGCAGTTACCGGTTGAGGACTAGCAGCTCCTACGAGCAGTACTTC.

The rearrangement uses TRBV28 and TRBJ1-1; D gene ambiguous. V was clipped by 7 bases and J by 4 bases, with 10 bases between them. CDR3 length: 12 residues. Germline CDR1 reads MDHEN; CDR2 reads SYDVKM. The CDR3 loop reads CASTPAGTEAFF. The CDR3 DNA follows: TGTGCCAGCACCCCCGCAGGCACTGAAGCTTTCTTT.

This clonotype was seen at least ten times. The J gene is TRBJ1-1, the V gene TRBV14; 8 bases map to TRBD1. The CDR3 consists of 15 residues. Unmatched junction bases numbered 4, after V lost 3 bases and J lost 1 base. The germline V gene encodes CDR1 SGHDN and CDR2 FVKESK. The CDR3 sequence: CASSQRTGWNTEAFF. In nucleotides, the CDR3 is TGTGCCAGCAGCCAGAGGACAGGGTGGAACACTGAAGCTTTCTTT.

This clonotype came up a few times. The V call is TRBV2, the J call TRBJ2-3; 9 bases match TRBD2. The CDR3 loop spans 14 amino acids. The V gene's germline CDR1 is SNHLY and CDR2 FYNNEI. Losses at the gene ends were 4 bases for V and 5 bases for J; bases not matched to a gene: 4. This CDR3 reads CASSVLAGIDTQYF. The CDR3 nucleotides are TGTGCCAGCAGTGTCCTAGCGGGGATAGATACGCAGTATTTT.

The rearrangement links TRBV3-1 to TRBJ1-2; TRBD1 is a possible D gene (5 bases). From germline, CDR1 is LGHDT and CDR2 YNNKEL (reference sequence). This CDR3 has 15 residues. V was pared by 0 bases and J by 7 bases, with 15 bases between. The DNA of the CDR3 is TGTGCCAGCAGCCAAGAAGGAACGGGACTTACTGGCTACACCTTC. Translating it yields CASSQEGTGLTGYTF. The full variable domain, rest sourced from reference TRBV3-1 and TRBJ1-2, is DTAVSQTPKYLVTQMGNDKSIKCEQNLGHDTMYWYKQDSKKFLKIMFSYNNKELIINETVPNRFSPKSPDKAHLNLHINSLELGDSAVYFCASSQEGTGLTGYTFGSGTRLTVV.

This clonotype was detected many times. The chain joins TRBV6-2 or TRBV6-3 to TRBJ1-1; possibly TRBD1 for D (6 bases). Trimming left V 2 bases short and J 5 bases short, with 12 bases between. The germline V gene encodes CDR1 MNHEY and CDR2 SVGEGT. The CDR3 consists of 14 residues. The CDR3 here is CASSYLLGQTEAFF. In nucleotides, the CDR3 is TGTGCCAGCAGTTACCTTCTGGGACAAACTGAAGCTTTCTTT.

Many counts were recorded for this clonotype. The chain's CDR3 is CASSTTRAGEQYF. The CDR3 DNA reads TGTGCCAGTAGTACCACCAGGGCCGGGGAGCAGTACTTC. The gene calls are TRBV19 and TRBJ2-7; TRBD1 might be the D (5 bases). V lost 4 bases to trimming and J lost 7 bases, with 14 bases between them. Germline CDR1 reads LNHDA; CDR2 reads SQIVND (reference sequence). The CDR3 has 13 residues.

The chain joins TRBV5-4 to TRBJ2-1, with 8 bases lining up with TRBD2. Per germline, CDR1 SGHNT and CDR2 YYREEE (reference sequence). CDR3 length: 15 amino acids. J was trimmed by 2 bases and V by 4 bases; bases with no gene match: 5. The CDR3 reads CASSIGLAAYNEQFF. CDR3 nucleotide sequence: TGTGCCAGCAGCATCGGACTAGCTGCCTACAATGAGCAGTTCTTC.

This clonotype has a handful of counts. CDR3 in amino acids: CASTSDANTQYF. The CDR3 DNA follows: TGTGCCAGTACCTCGGATGCGAATACGCAGTATTTT. The chain has TRBV19 and TRBJ2-3; D uncertain. This CDR3 has 12 amino acids. The V gene's germline CDR1 is LNHDA and CDR2 SQIVND (reference sequence). The V gene lost 7 bases and the J gene lost 7 bases, with 12 bases spanning the gap.